This T cell receptor (beta chain) was captured in a study of graft-versus-host responses after intestinal transplantation. Study-wide background: Anti-thymocyte globulin induction, then tacrolimus and steroids for about three years, went to all recipients. Findings of the study overall: Within the allografts of patients who had graft-donor T cell macrochimerism, graft-versus-host to host-versus-graft clonal ratios were high. Circulating GvH clone levels at their peak were associated with HvG declines (early post-transplant). GvH clones were identified in recipient marrow, with some first appearing in ileum or blood.

CDR3 length: 15 amino acids. The ends were cut back, 6 bases at V and 3 bases at J, with 15 bases in the middle. CDR1 is MNHEY and CDR2 is SVGAGI in the germline V gene. Generated by immunoSEQ multiplex PCR, the TCRdb table keeps only in-frame clones and is missing some. The sample contains tens of thousands of clones, roughly 94% of which appear only once. In the case of this clone: The antigen is not known.

The specimen comprised PBMCs, sampled 156 days after intestinal transplant. The gene calls are TRBV6-5 and TRBJ2-1, with D tentatively TRBD1 or TRBD2 (5 bases each). This clonotype originated in a human patient who received an intestinal transplant, so some T cells may come from the graft donor. Here the CDR3 reads CASSPGTLHYNEQFF. The CDR3 DNA follows: TGTGCCAGCAGCCCCGGGACGCTTCACTACAATGAGCAGTTCTTC.